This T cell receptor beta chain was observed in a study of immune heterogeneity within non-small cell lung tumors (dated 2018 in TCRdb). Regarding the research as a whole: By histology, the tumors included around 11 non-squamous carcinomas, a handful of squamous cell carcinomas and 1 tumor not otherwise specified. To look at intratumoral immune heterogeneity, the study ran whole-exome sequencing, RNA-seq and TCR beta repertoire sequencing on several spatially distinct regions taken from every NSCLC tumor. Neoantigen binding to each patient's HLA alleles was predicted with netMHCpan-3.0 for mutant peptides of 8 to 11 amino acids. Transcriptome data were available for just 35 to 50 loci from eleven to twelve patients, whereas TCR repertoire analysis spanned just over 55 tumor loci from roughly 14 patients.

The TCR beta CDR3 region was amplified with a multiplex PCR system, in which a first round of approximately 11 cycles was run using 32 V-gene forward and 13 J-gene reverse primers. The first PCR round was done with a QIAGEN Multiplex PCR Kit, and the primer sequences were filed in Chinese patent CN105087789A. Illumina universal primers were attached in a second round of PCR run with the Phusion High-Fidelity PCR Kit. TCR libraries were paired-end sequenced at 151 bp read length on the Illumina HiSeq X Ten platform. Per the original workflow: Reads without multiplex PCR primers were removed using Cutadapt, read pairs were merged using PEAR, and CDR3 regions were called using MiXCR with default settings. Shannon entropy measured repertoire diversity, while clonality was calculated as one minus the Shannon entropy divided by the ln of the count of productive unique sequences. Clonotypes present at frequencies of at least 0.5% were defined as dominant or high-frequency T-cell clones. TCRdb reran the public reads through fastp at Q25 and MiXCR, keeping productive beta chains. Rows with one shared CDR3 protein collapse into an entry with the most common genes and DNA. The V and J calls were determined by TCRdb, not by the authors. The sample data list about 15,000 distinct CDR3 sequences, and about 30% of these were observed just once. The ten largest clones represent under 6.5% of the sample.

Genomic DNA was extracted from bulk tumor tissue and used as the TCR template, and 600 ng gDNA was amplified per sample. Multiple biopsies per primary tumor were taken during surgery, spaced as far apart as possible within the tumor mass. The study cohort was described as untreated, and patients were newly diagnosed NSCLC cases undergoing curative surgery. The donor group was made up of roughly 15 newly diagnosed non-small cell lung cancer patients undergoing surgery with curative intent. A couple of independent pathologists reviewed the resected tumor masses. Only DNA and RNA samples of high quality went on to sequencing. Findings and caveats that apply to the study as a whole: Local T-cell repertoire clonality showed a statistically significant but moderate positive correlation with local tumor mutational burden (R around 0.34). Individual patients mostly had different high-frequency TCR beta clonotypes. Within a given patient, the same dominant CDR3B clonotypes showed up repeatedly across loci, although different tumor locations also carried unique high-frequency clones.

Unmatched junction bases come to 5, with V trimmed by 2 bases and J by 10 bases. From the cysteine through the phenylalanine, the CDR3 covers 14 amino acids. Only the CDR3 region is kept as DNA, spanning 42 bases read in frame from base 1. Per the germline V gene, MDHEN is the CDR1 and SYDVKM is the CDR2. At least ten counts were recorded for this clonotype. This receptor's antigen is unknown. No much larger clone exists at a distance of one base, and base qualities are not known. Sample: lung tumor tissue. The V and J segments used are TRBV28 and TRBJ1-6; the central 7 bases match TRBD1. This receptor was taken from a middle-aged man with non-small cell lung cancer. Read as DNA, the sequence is TGTGCCAGCAGTTTAAGAGGGGGCGGATCACCCCTCCACTTT. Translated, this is CASSLRGGGSPLHF.